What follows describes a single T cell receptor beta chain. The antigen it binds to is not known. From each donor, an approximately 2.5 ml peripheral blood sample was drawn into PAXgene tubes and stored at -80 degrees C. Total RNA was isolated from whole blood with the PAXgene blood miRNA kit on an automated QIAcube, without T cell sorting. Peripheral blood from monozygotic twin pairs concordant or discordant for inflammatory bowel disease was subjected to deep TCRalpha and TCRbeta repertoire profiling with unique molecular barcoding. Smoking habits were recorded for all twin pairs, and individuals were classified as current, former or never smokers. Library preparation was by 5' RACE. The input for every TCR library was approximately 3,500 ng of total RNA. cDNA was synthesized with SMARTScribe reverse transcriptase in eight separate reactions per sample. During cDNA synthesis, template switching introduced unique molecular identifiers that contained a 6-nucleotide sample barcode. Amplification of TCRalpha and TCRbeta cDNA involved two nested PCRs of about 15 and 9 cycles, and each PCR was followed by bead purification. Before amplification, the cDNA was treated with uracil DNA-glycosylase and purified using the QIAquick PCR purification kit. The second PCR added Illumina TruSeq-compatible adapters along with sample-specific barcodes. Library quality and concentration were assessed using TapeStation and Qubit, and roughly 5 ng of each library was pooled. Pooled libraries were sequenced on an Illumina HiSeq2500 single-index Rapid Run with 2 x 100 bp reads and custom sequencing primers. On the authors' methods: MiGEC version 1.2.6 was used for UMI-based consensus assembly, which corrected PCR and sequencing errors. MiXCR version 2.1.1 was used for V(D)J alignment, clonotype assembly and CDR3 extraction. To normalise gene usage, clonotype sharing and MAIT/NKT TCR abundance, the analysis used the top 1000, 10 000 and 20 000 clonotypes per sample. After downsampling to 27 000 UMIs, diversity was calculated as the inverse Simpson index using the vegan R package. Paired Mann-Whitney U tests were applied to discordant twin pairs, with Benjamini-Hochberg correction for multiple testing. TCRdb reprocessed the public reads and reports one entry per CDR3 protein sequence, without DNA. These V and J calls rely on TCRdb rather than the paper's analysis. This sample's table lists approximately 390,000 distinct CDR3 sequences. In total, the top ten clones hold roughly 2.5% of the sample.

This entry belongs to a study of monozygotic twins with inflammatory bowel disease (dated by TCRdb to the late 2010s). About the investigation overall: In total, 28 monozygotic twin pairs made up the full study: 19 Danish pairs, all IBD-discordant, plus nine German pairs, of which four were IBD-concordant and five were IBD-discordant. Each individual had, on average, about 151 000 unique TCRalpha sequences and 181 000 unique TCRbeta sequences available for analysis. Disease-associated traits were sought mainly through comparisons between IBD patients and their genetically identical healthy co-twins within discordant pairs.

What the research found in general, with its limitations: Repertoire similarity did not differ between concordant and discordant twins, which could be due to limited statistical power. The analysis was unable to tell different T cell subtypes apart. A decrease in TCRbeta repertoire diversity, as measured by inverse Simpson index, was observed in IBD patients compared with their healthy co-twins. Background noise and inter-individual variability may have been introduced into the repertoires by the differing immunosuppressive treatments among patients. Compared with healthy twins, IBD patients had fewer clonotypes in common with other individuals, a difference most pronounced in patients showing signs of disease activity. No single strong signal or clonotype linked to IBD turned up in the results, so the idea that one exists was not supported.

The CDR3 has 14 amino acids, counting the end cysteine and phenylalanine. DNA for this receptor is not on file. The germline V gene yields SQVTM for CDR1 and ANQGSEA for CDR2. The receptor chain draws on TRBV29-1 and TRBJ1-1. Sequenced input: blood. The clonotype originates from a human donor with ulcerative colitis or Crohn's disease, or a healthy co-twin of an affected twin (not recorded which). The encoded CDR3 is CSVDRDASDTEAFF. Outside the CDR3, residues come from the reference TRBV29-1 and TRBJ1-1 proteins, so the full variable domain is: SAVISQKPSRDICQRGTSLTIQCQVDSQVTMMFWYRQQPGQSLTLIATANQGSEATYESGFVIDKFPISRPNLTFSTLTVSNMSPEDSSIYLCSVDRDASDTEAFFGQGTRLTVV.